The 29 T cell receptor beta chains reported below all come from one sample, sequenced in a study of shared clonotypes between healthy human individuals. Clones were sequenced by immunoSEQ multiplex PCR, and TCRdb holds only the in-frame ones, with some missing. This sample has some 1.5 million clones; about 96% occur once, and the top ten carry approximately 1.2%. The sample comprised naive CD4+ T cells sorted from blood. The subset was: CD45RA+ positively selected. The receptors shown here come from a man in his thirties or forties in good health.

Regarding this clone: Other DNA sequences in this sample translate to the same CDR3. The J gene is TRBJ1-2, the V gene TRBV18; no reliable D call. Deletions cut 3 bases from V and 0 bases from J, with 11 bases between. CDR1 and CDR2 (germline): KGHSH, LQKENI. This CDR3 is built from 15 residues. The CDR3 loop reads CASSPRTDSNYGYTF. The CDR3 DNA is TGTGCCAGCTCACCCCGGACGGACTCTAACTATGGCTACACCTTC.

The gene calls are TRBV18 and TRBJ2-5; a weak D match, TRBD1 (6 bases). Germline V CDR1 and CDR2: KGHSH, LQKENI. The CDR3 runs to 16 residues. V dropped 3 bases and J dropped 3 bases, with 17 bases sitting between them. The CDR3 region has the DNA TGTGCCAGCTCACCCAGGGGACCCCCCAGAGAAGAGACCCAGTACTTC. Its translation is CASSPRGPPREETQYF. The whole variable domain, filled in from reference TRBV18 and TRBJ2-5, reads NAGVMQNPRHLVRRRGQEARLRCSPMKGHSHVYWYRQLPEEGLKFMVYLQKENIIDESGMPKERFSAEFPKEGPSILRIQQVVRGDSAAYFCASSPRGPPREETQYFGPGTRLLVL.

The rearrangement joins TRBV19 to TRBJ1-1; TRBD1 agrees at 9 bases. Germline V lookup: CDR1 LNHDA, CDR2 SQIVND (reference sequence). The junction had 8 bases not matched to a gene; V was cut back by 4 bases and J by 5 bases. CDR3 size: 15 residues. CDR3 in amino acids: CASSTTDRGRTEAFF. The CDR3 DNA follows: TGTGCCAGTAGTACCACGGACAGGGGTAGGACTGAAGCTTTCTTT. The variable domain in full, with the rest retrieved from reference TRBV19 and TRBJ1-1, is DGGITQSPKYLFRKEGQNVTLSCEQNLNHDAMYWYRQDPGQGLRLIYYSQIVNDFQKGDIAEGYSVSREKKESFPLTVTSAQKNPTAFYLCASSTTDRGRTEAFFGQGTRLTVV.

V is TRBV2 and J is TRBJ2-6; D not resolved. V was shortened by 2 bases and J by 0 bases, with 5 bases between the two germline ends. This CDR3 region has 15 residues. Germline V gene sequence: CDR1 SNHLY, CDR2 FYNNEI. The CDR3 DNA follows: TGTGCCAGCAGTGAATTGGACTCTGGGGCCAACGTCCTGACTTTC. Its translation is CASSELDSGANVLTF.

The chain combines TRBV2 with TRBJ2-2; possibly TRBD2 for D (5 bases). Germline V lookup: CDR1 SNHLY, CDR2 FYNNEI. CDR3 length equals 14 residues. Trimming cost V 4 bases and J 6 bases, with 12 bases left between them. CDR3 sequence (DNA): TGTGCCAGCAGTGGACTATTCGGTGCCGGGGAGCTGTTTTTT. Translated: CASSGLFGAGELFF.

This clone was recorded only once. The chain uses TRBV5-1 and TRBJ2-5, with 7 bases fitting TRBD1. CDR1 and CDR2 (germline): SGHRS, YFSETQ. The CDR3 contains 17 residues. J lost 6 bases, V lost 0 bases, and 14 bases had no gene match. Here the CDR3 DNA reads TGCGCCAGCAGCTTGGAAGGGTTGGCAGGGGGTAGGAAGACCCAGTACTTC. This sequence encodes CASSLEGLAGGRKTQYF.

The V gene is TRBV7-9, the J gene TRBJ1-1; D unclear. V lost 5 bases to trimming and J lost 3 bases, with 10 bases between them. There are 13 residues in the CDR3. Germline V gives CDR1 SEHNR, CDR2 FQNEAQ (reference sequence). The CDR3 nucleotides read TGTGCCAGCAGCCCAGTCTGGGACACTGAAGCTTTCTTT. This sequence encodes CASSPVWDTEAFF. Together with reference TRBV7-9 and TRBJ1-1, the CDR3 gives the full variable domain: DTGVSQNPRHKITKRGQNVTFRCDPISEHNRLYWYRQTLGQGPEFLTYFQNEAQLEKSRLLSDRFSAERPKGSFSTLEIQRTEQGDSAMYLCASSPVWDTEAFFGQGTRLTVV.

V usage is TRBV7-6 and J usage is TRBJ2-7; D unresolved. Germline V CDR1 and CDR2: SGHVS, FNYEAQ. Trimming pared 5 bases from V and 1 base from J, leaving 6 bases between. The CDR3 extends over 12 amino acids. In DNA form, the CDR3 reads TGTGCCAGCAGCACAAATTCCTACGAGCAGTACTTC. It encodes CASSTNSYEQYF. Full variable domain (remainder filled in from reference TRBV7-6 and TRBJ2-7): GAGVSQSPRYKVTKRGQDVALRCDPISGHVSLYWYRQALGQGPEFLTYFNYEAQQDKSGLPNDRFSAERPEGSISTLTIQRTEQRDSAMYRCASSTNSYEQYFGPGTRLTVT.

The rearrangement uses TRBV28 and TRBJ2-6; no definite D call. V was cut by 3 bases and J by 2 bases, with 8 bases left in between. The CDR3 is made up of 15 amino acids. The V gene's germline CDR1 is MDHEN and CDR2 SYDVKM. CDR3 residues: CASSLYAPGANVLTF. CDR3 bases: TGTGCCAGCAGTTTGTACGCCCCTGGGGCCAACGTCCTGACTTTC.

The chain couples TRBV7-8 to TRBJ1-4; no clear D. This CDR3 is built from 13 residues. Germline V gives CDR1 SGHVS, CDR2 FQNEAQ. Trimming took 5 bases from V and 8 from J, leaving 12 bases between them. CDR3 protein: CASSPPLEEKLFF. DNA of the CDR3: TGTGCCAGCAGCCCCCCTCTGGAAGAAAAACTGTTTTTT.

The V gene is TRBV18, the J gene TRBJ2-6; weak D call: TRBD2 (5 bases). The CDR3 consists of 20 residues. V was cut by 4 bases and J by 1 base, with 23 bases left in between. CDR1 is KGHSH, CDR2 LQKENI, per germline. The CDR3 protein is CASSLAPGTTLSSGANVLTF. The CDR3 nucleotides are TGTGCCAGCTCACTCGCTCCGGGAACTACACTGTCTTCTGGGGCCAACGTCCTGACTTTC.

The chain joins TRBV6-4 to TRBJ1-5, with TRBD1 identical over 7 bases. The germline CDR1 and CDR2 sequences are MRHNA and SNTAGT. The CDR3 extends over 15 amino acids. V shed 5 bases, J shed 3 bases, and the junction held 7 bases outside the gene matches. The CDR3 reads CASSPTGSVNQPQHF. The CDR3 DNA follows: TGTGCCAGCAGTCCGACAGGGTCAGTCAATCAGCCCCAGCATTTT.

V is TRBV5-1 and J is TRBJ2-1; 12 nucleotides agree with TRBD1. The V and J ends lost 3 bases and 6 bases, in that order; junction bases with no gene match: 4. The CDR3 contains 15 residues. The germline V gene encodes CDR1 SGHRS and CDR2 YFSETQ. The CDR3, as DNA: TGCGCCAGCAGCTCCGGGACAGGGGGCTTCAATGAGCAGTTCTTC. Translation gives CASSSGTGGFNEQFF.

This clone was picked up one time. The chain employs TRBV18 and TRBJ1-1, with 8 bases aligning to TRBD1. Germline V lookup: CDR1 KGHSH, CDR2 LQKENI. This CDR3 region has 15 residues. V lost 3 bases to trimming and J lost 8 bases; unmatched junction nucleotides: 11. The CDR3 DNA reads as TGTGCCAGCTCACCGGGGGGGACAGGTTCAGGGGAAGCTTTCTTT. Protein: CASSPGGTGSGEAFF.

The CDR3 region is CASSVGSRGRAPTSTDTQYF. DNA for the CDR3: TGTGCCAGCAGCGTAGGATCTCGAGGGAGGGCCCCCACTAGCACAGATACGCAGTATTTT. The rearrangement links TRBV9 to TRBJ2-3; 7 bases map to TRBD2. In germline, CDR1 is SGDLS, CDR2 YYNGEE. Germline trimming cut 0 bases from V and 0 bases from J; bases unmatched to any gene: 16. This CDR3 contains 20 residues.

The V gene is TRBV29-1, the J gene TRBJ2-7, with unresolved D. The germline V gene has CDR1 SQVTM and CDR2 ANQGSEA. CDR3 length: 12 amino acids. The DNA of the CDR3 is TGCAGTGTATCCCCGACGGGCTACGAGCAGTACTTC. Translated, it gives CSVSPTGYEQYF.

The chain couples TRBV10-1 to TRBJ2-7; possible D gene TRBD2, 5 bases. Per germline, CDR1 WNHNN and CDR2 SYGVQD (reference sequence). V gave up 3 bases and J gave up 6 bases, with 15 bases separating them. This CDR3 is built from 14 residues. CDR3 loop: CASSDGLPAVEQYF. The CDR3 nucleotides are TGCGCCAGCAGTGATGGCCTACCAGCGGTCGAGCAGTACTTC.

In regard to this clone: Other DNA sequences in the same sample also yield this CDR3. V and J are TRBV9 and TRBJ2-1; D is unclear. Deletions cut 0 bases from V and 7 bases from J, with 5 bases between. CDR1 is SGDLS and CDR2 is YYNGEE in the germline V gene. This CDR3 has 12 residues. CDR3 sequence (DNA): TGTGCCAGCAGCGTAGAAGGTAATGAGCAGTTCTTC. Translated: CASSVEGNEQFF. The full variable domain, completed using reference TRBV9 and TRBJ2-1, is DSGVTQTPKHLITATGQRVTLRCSPRSGDLSVYWYQQSLDQGLQFLIQYYNGEERAKGNILERFSAQQFPDLHSELNLSSLELGDSALYFCASSVEGNEQFFGPGTRLTVL.

This chain's CDR3 is CASSGTFYEQYF. CDR3 in DNA: TGTGCCAGCAGCGGGACCTTCTACGAGCAGTACTTC. The rearrangement uses TRBV5-5 and TRBJ2-7; possibly TRBD1 or TRBD2 for D (5 bases each). V dropped 4 bases and J dropped 3 bases, with 8 bases sitting between them. This CDR3 region has 12 residues. CDR1 is SGHKS, CDR2 YYEKEE, per germline (reference sequence).

The CDR3 reads CASSVDVVYNEQFF. Written as DNA, the CDR3 is TGTGCCAGCAGCGTAGATGTGGTTTACAATGAGCAGTTCTTC. J is TRBJ2-1 and V is TRBV9; D remains unclear. The germline V gene has CDR1 SGDLS and CDR2 YYNGEE. The V gene lost 0 bases and the J gene lost 4 bases, with 8 bases spanning the gap. The CDR3 runs 14 residues.

The rearrangement uses TRBV7-3 and TRBJ2-5, with 9 nucleotides matching TRBD1. The V gene end was trimmed by 4 bases and the J gene end by 4 bases; junction bases not matched to a gene: 4. Germline CDR1 and CDR2: SGHTA and FQGTGA. CDR3 length equals 14 residues. DNA for the CDR3: TGTGCCAGCAGCTCACAGGGGGCGGGAGAGACCCAGTACTTC. It translates to CASSSQGAGETQYF.

The V gene is TRBV5-6, the J gene TRBJ2-3; 7 nucleotides match TRBD1. This CDR3 has 15 amino acids. Germline CDR1 is SGHDT and CDR2 is YYEEEE. V gave up 4 bases and J gave up 0 bases; unmatched junction bases: 5. This chain's CDR3 is CASSMGQFSTDTQYF. The CDR3 nucleotides are TGTGCCAGCAGCATGGGACAGTTTAGCACAGATACGCAGTATTTT. The full variable domain, in which reference TRBV5-6 and TRBJ2-3 provide the parts outside the CDR3, is DAGVTQSPTHLIKTRGQQVTLRCSPKSGHDTVSWYQQALGQGPQFIFQYYEEEERQRGNFPDRFSGHQFPNYSSELNVNALLLGDSALYLCASSMGQFSTDTQYFGPGTRLTVL.

The gene calls are TRBV18 and TRBJ2-3, with 7 bases aligning to TRBD1. This CDR3 spans 14 amino acids. Trimming took 6 bases from V and 2 from J; bases not matched to a gene: 5. CDR1 KGHSH and CDR2 LQKENI come from the germline V gene. The CDR3 spells CASSTDRNTDTQYF. The CDR3 DNA is TGTGCCAGCTCTACGGACAGGAACACAGATACGCAGTATTTT.

V is TRBV5-1 and J is TRBJ1-1; a weak D match, TRBD1 (6 bases). The CDR3 totals 13 residues. The germline V gene has CDR1 SGHRS and CDR2 YFSETQ. V was pared by 0 bases and J by 3 bases, with 6 bases between. The CDR3 region is CASSLGQDTEAFF. CDR3 bases: TGCGCCAGCAGCTTGGGACAGGACACTGAAGCTTTCTTT.

The rearrangement uses TRBV27 and TRBJ2-3, with 10 bases lining up with TRBD2. The CDR3 has 19 amino acids. Trimming at V came to 7 bases and at J to 2 bases, leaving 18 bases not matched to a gene. The V gene's germline CDR1 is MNHEY and CDR2 SMNVEV (reference sequence). The CDR3 protein is CASKMTRRLAGGTTDTQYF. CDR3 in DNA: TGTGCCAGCAAGATGACGAGGAGGTTAGCGGGAGGTACCACAGATACGCAGTATTTT.

The CDR3 nucleotides are TGTGCCAGCAGGCCCCTCCCGGGACTAGGCACAGATACGCAGTATTTT. Amino acids: CASRPLPGLGTDTQYF. The V call is TRBV6-4, the J call TRBJ2-3; 8 bases fit TRBD2. Losses at the gene ends were 6 bases for V and 1 base for J; bases not matched to a gene: 9. CDR3 length: 16 amino acids. Germline V gives CDR1 MRHNA, CDR2 SNTAGT.

The J gene is TRBJ2-7, the V gene TRBV7-2; D not resolved. CDR1 is SGHTA, CDR2 FQGNSA, per germline. Trimming took off 4 bases at V and 4 bases at J, with 11 bases between the two ends. CDR3 length: 13 amino acids. The DNA of the CDR3 is TGTGCCAGCAGCTCTGCGCGCGTGTACGAGCAGTACTTC. This gives the protein CASSSARVYEQYF.

The chain combines TRBV19 with TRBJ2-7; maybe TRBD2 (5 bases). Germline V lookup: CDR1 LNHDA, CDR2 SQIVND (reference sequence). Trimming left V 3 bases short and J 2 bases short, with 11 bases between. This CDR3 comprises 14 residues. CDR3 nucleotides: TGTGCCAGTAGTATGTTGGGAGACCCCTACGAGCAGTACTTC. It is translated as CASSMLGDPYEQYF.

This clone was detected once. The J gene is TRBJ1-5, the V gene TRBV2; 9 positions agree with TRBD1. Germline V gene data show CDR1 as SNHLY and CDR2 as FYNNEI. This CDR3 contains 15 residues. V was pared by 2 bases and J by 5 bases, with 4 bases of the junction left unmatched. CDR3 DNA sequence: TGTGCCAGCAGTGAATGGACAGGGGATGATCAGCCCCAGCATTTT. Translated, it gives CASSEWTGDDQPQHF.